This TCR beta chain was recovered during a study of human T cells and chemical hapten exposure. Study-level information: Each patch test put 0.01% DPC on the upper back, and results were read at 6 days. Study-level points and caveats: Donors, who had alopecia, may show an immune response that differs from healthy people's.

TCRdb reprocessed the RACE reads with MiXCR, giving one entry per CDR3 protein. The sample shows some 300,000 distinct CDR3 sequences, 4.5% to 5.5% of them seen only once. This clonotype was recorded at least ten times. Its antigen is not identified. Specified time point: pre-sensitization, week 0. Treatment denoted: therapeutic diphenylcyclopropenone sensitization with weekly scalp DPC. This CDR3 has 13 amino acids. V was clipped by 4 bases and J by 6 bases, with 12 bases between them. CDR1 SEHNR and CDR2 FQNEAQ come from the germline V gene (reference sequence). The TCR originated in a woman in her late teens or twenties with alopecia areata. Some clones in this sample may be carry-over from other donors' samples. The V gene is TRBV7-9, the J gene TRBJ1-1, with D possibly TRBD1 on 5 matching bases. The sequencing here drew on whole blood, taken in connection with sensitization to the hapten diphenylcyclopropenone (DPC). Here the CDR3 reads CASSSAGSAEAFF. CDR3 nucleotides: TGTGCCAGCAGCTCCGCAGGGTCCGCTGAAGCTTTCTTT.